In this sample, the clone carrying this T cell receptor beta chain turned up a few times. Its antigen is not known. The data belong to a study of response to subunit inactivated influenza vaccine. Study results and caveats: With each seasonal influenza vaccination, the authors suggested, few new T cells are recruited.

In TCRdb, the RT-PCR reads were re-called with MiXCR into one record per CDR3 protein. The sample carries about 540,000 distinct CDR3 sequences, approximately 24% recorded once. Germline V gene lookup returns CDR1 MNHNS and CDR2 SASEGT. The ends lost 8 bases at V and 6 bases at J; junction bases unmatched: 9. The CDR3 extends over 14 amino acids. These records were also assigned to another study, of T cells expressing NK-cell markers. That report notes: Production of TCR beta cDNA relied on 5'RACE template switching with UMIs. Where several donors were concerned, these clonotypes also led the CD3+CD56-NKG2C+ fraction.

Sequencing was performed on CD4+ T cells sorted from PBMCs, taken approximately 12 days after vaccination. The clonotype was recovered from a man aged 50-59 years who received an inactivated influenza vaccine. The gene calls are TRBV6-1 and TRBJ1-1, with TRBD1 identical over 10 bases. The CDR3 nucleotides read TGTGCCAGCGCTCAGACAGGGGGCTTCCCTGAAGCTTTCTTT. Its protein is CASAQTGGFPEAFF.